These 27 T cell receptor beta chains were all obtained from the same sample, sequenced in a study of cytomegalovirus exposure and HLA in healthy donors (TCRdb year 2017). Receptors were amplified or captured by the immunoSEQ multiplex PCR assay. The multiplex PCR relied on a mix of 60 forward primers for TCR Vbeta segments and 13 reverse primers for TCR Jbeta segments. TCRdb re-hosts the immuneACCESS table, in-frame sequences only. Its copies lack some clones; in the studies checked, an unresolved V gene accounts for under half of them, and the cause for the rest is not known. This sample lists about 94,000 clones; over 60% were detected once. The ten largest clones take up around 4% of the sample. The material sequenced was PBMCs. The receptor set was obtained from a man aged 30 to 39 in good health and CMV-seronegative.

This rearrangement joins TRBV4-1 to TRBJ2-2; TRBD2 matches at 14 bases. This CDR3 spans 20 amino acids. V lost 4 bases to trimming and J lost 1 base; unmatched junction nucleotides: 11. Germline V gene sequence: CDR1 MGHRA, CDR2 YSYEKL. CDR3 sequence reads: CASSRGLAGGKPLNTGELFF. The CDR3, as DNA: TGCGCCAGCAGCCGAGGACTAGCGGGAGGTAAACCTCTGAACACCGGGGAGCTGTTTTTT.

This chain uses TRBV12-5 with TRBJ1-5, with a tentative D call TRBD1 (5 bases). This CDR3 contains 18 residues. V lost 3 bases, J lost 0 bases, and 18 bases lay in between. Germline V gene sequence: CDR1 LGHNT, CDR2 FRNRAP. In nucleotides, the CDR3 is TGTGCTAGTGGTTTTTGGGATCCGGGGGAATCTAGCAATCAGCCCCAGCATTTT. As protein: CASGFWDPGESSNQPQHF.

The chain has TRBV18 and TRBJ1-1; D possibly corresponds to TRBD1 (5 bases). Trimming removed 0 bases from V and 3 bases from J, with 8 bases in between. Germline V lookup: CDR1 KGHSH, CDR2 LQKENI. This CDR3 has 14 residues. The CDR3 nucleotides are TGTGCCAGCTCACCACCGGAGGGGCACACTGAAGCTTTCTTT. Translated: CASSPPEGHTEAFF.

V and J are TRBV5-1 and TRBJ1-1, with 11 bases that match TRBD1. V shed 4 bases and J 6 bases; nucleotides not matched to a gene: 11. The CDR3 is made up of 16 amino acids. From germline, CDR1 is SGHRS and CDR2 YFSETQ. The CDR3 protein is CASSLGQGAENSEAFF. CDR3 in DNA: TGCGCCAGCAGCCTAGGACAGGGGGCAGAAAACTCTGAAGCTTTCTTT.

This clone showed up just once. The chain combines TRBV10-3 with TRBJ2-1, with D perhaps TRBD2 (6 bases). Trimming stripped 6 bases from V and 0 bases from J, with 12 bases between. Germline V CDR1 and CDR2: ENHRY, SYGVKD. This CDR3 is 15 amino acids long. CDR3 sequence: CAISQSGSSYNEQFF. In DNA form, the CDR3 reads TGTGCCATCAGCCAATCCGGGAGCTCCTACAATGAGCAGTTCTTC.

The genes are TRBV28 and TRBJ2-1; D uncertain. Trimming cost V 8 bases and J 5 bases, with 13 bases left between them. Germline V CDR1 and CDR2: MDHEN, SYDVKM. This CDR3 is 13 amino acids long. CDR3 DNA sequence: TGTGCCAGCTCCCTGGGCTTTCACAATGAGCAGTTCTTC. This codes for CASSLGFHNEQFF.

This clone was observed a handful of times. The chain carries TRBV29-1 and TRBJ1-1, with unresolved D. The CDR3 length is 12 residues. V lost 5 bases to trimming and J lost 10 bases, with 17 bases between them. Germline V gene lookup returns CDR1 SQVTM and CDR2 ANQGSEA. The CDR3 bases are TGCAGCGTTCCCTCGACACCCCCTGTAGCTTTCTTT. Translated: CSVPSTPPVAFF. Looking up the rest from reference TRBV29-1 and TRBJ1-1 gives the full variable domain: SAVISQKPSRDICQRGTSLTIQCQVDSQVTMMFWYRQQPGQSLTLIATANQGSEATYESGFVIDKFPISRPNLTFSTLTVSNMSPEDSSIYLCSVPSTPPVAFFGQGTRLTVV.

This clone has a single count. The chain recombines TRBV21-1 with TRBJ2-7; TRBD2, the table's D call, lacks a check against the DNA. TRBV21-1 is labeled a pseudogene. This CDR3 is built from 14 residues. The CDR3: CASSKIVRVHEQYF. The CDR3 nucleotides are TGTGCCAGCAGCAAGATCGTACGGGTCCACGAGCAGTACTTC.

The genes are TRBV7-9 and TRBJ2-6, with D perhaps matching TRBD1 (6 bases). CDR1 SEHNR and CDR2 FQNEAQ come from the germline V gene (reference sequence). The CDR3 has 15 residues. V was clipped by 5 bases and J by 4 bases, with 12 bases between them. CDR3 region: CASSHRDTGANVLTF. For the CDR3, the DNA is TGTGCCAGCAGCCACAGGGATACGGGGGCCAACGTCCTGACTTTC.

The sample holds a few counts of this clone. The V gene is TRBV27, the J gene TRBJ1-6, with TRBD1 identical over 7 bases. This CDR3 has 14 residues. V lost 4 bases and J lost 10; bases outside the gene matches: 7. Germline V CDR1 and CDR2: MNHEY, SMNVEV (reference sequence). CDR3 amino acids: CASSSTGERSPLHF. CDR3 DNA sequence: TGTGCCAGCAGTTCCACAGGGGAAAGATCACCCCTCCACTTT.

This clone was detected only a few times. The chain carries TRBV5-4 and TRBJ2-3; 11 bases align to TRBD2. V trimming: 4 bases; J trimming: 5 bases; junction bases outside the gene matches: 6. CDR3 length: 15 residues. Germline values: CDR1 SGHNT, CDR2 YYREEE (reference sequence). The CDR3 reads CASSLAGGPLDTQYF. The CDR3 region has the DNA TGTGCCAGCAGCCTAGCGGGGGGTCCCCTAGATACGCAGTATTTT.

The rearrangement links TRBV5-1 to TRBJ2-7, with 8 bases identical to TRBD1. The CDR3 totals 14 residues. CDR1 is SGHRS, CDR2 YFSETQ, per germline. V shed 0 bases, J shed 6 bases, and the junction held 5 bases outside the gene matches. CDR3: CASSLVPGGGEQYF. The CDR3 bases are TGCGCCAGCAGCTTGGTGCCAGGGGGCGGCGAGCAGTACTTC.

The V gene is TRBV27, the J gene TRBJ2-1, with 9 bases that match TRBD2. Germline values: CDR1 MNHEY, CDR2 SMNVEV (reference sequence). V gave up 3 bases and J gave up 9 bases; unmatched junction bases: 6. This CDR3 spans 14 amino acids. For the CDR3, the DNA is TGTGCCAGCAGTTTTAGCGGGAGCAAAAGTGAGCAGTTCTTC. Translated: CASSFSGSKSEQFF.

This chain uses TRBV6-4 with TRBJ2-1, with 11 bases aligning to TRBD2. V shed 4 bases, J shed 4 bases, and the junction held 6 bases outside the gene matches. CDR1 MRHNA and CDR2 SNTAGT come from the germline V gene. The CDR3 is made up of 16 amino acids. The CDR3 DNA reads as TGTGCCAGCAGTGGCACCGGGACTAGCGGATACAATGAGCAGTTCTTC. Its protein product is CASSGTGTSGYNEQFF.

This rearrangement joins TRBV19 to TRBJ2-2; 7 positions agree with TRBD2. There are 14 residues in the CDR3. CDR1 LNHDA and CDR2 SQIVND come from the germline V gene (reference sequence). The V segment lost 5 bases and the J segment 3 bases; nucleotides outside the gene matches: 3. As DNA, the CDR3 is TGTGCCAGTAGTGGGGACTATTACACCGGGGAGCTGTTTTTT. This codes for CASSGDYYTGELFF.

The DNA of the CDR3 is TGTGCCAGTAGTTCCCCTGGACAGTCCGGGACATACGAGCAGTACTTC. Amino acids: CASSSPGQSGTYEQYF. V usage is TRBV19 and J usage is TRBJ2-7, with a weak D call TRBD1 (6 bases). V lost 5 bases, J lost 4 bases, and 21 bases lay in between. CDR3 length: 16 residues. CDR1 is LNHDA, CDR2 SQIVND, per germline (reference sequence).

The chain combines TRBV15 with TRBJ1-4; D is ambiguous. The CDR3 consists of 14 residues. V lost 2 bases and J lost 4, with 8 bases in between. CDR1 is LNHNV and CDR2 is YYDKDF in the germline V gene (reference sequence). The CDR3 loop reads CATSRRRSNEKLFF. DNA for the CDR3: TGTGCCACCAGCAGACGACGGAGTAATGAAAAACTGTTTTTT.

In its sample, this clone was seen a few times. The chain carries TRBV7-9 and TRBJ2-5; TRBD1 matches 7 bases. There are 15 residues in the CDR3. The V and J ends lost 5 bases and 0 bases, in that order; junction bases with no gene match: 6. The germline V gene has CDR1 SEHNR and CDR2 FQNEAQ (reference sequence). The CDR3 reads CASSLRDRDQETQYF. CDR3 DNA: TGTGCCAGCAGCCTCCGGGACAGAGACCAAGAGACCCAGTACTTC.

This rearrangement joins TRBV25-1 to TRBJ2-3; 7 bases agree with TRBD2. CDR3 size: 14 residues. Germline V CDR1 and CDR2: MGHDK, SYGVNS. Trimming at V came to 4 bases and at J to 5 bases, leaving 6 bases not matched to a gene. The CDR3 DNA is TGTGCCAGCAGTGTCGGGAGGAAATTAGATACGCAGTATTTT. Its translation: CASSVGRKLDTQYF.

The chain carries TRBV25-1 and TRBJ2-2; perhaps TRBD2 as D (6 bases). Germline CDR1 and CDR2: MGHDK and SYGVNS. CDR3 length: 14 amino acids. V lost 7 bases, J lost 4 bases, and 13 bases lay in between. The CDR3 nucleotides read TGTGCCAGCACCCCCGGACTATCCACCGGGGAGCTGTTTTTT. Its protein is CASTPGLSTGELFF.

A few counts support this clone. The CDR3 DNA is TGTGCCAGCAGGGGGACAGGGGAGATCGGGGAGCTGTTTTTT. It translates to CASRGTGEIGELFF. The rearrangement uses TRBV2 and TRBJ2-2; 10 bases fit TRBD1. The CDR3 loop spans 14 amino acids. V shed 6 bases and J 7 bases; nucleotides not matched to a gene: 5. Germline loops: CDR1 SNHLY, CDR2 FYNNEI.

A single count supports this clone. The genes are TRBV4-1 and TRBJ2-5; TRBD1 might be the D (5 bases). With 1 base removed from V and 5 bases from J, the gap between germline ends came to 8 bases. CDR1 and CDR2 from the germline V gene are MGHRA and YSYEKL. The CDR3 consists of 13 residues. The CDR3 sequence: CASSQVGVETQYF. The CDR3 coding sequence is TGCGCCAGCAGCCAAGTAGGGGTGGAGACCCAGTACTTC.

This chain connects TRBV7-2 to TRBJ2-7; 11 bases agree with TRBD1. Germline CDR1 SGHTA, CDR2 FQGNSA. CDR3 length: 14 residues. J gave up 7 bases and V 3 bases, and 5 bases lay outside the gene matches. The CDR3 DNA is TGTGCCAGCAGCTTGGACAGGGGGCTTTGGGAGCAGTACTTC. It translates to CASSLDRGLWEQYF. Looking up the rest from reference TRBV7-2 and TRBJ2-7 gives the full variable domain: GAGVSQSPSNKVTEKGKDVELRCDPISGHTALYWYRQSLGQGLEFLIYFQGNSAPDKSGLPSDRFSAERTGGSVSTLTIQRTQQEDSAVYLCASSLDRGLWEQYFGPGTRLTVT.

This clone came up a few times. The V and J genes are TRBV6-5 and TRBJ2-1; 7 positions match TRBD1. The germline CDR1 and CDR2 sequences are MNHEY and SVGAGI. V lost 7 bases and J lost 4; bases outside the gene matches: 7. This CDR3 has 14 amino acids. CDR3 sequence: CASTRQGGYNEQFF. CDR3 nucleotides: TGTGCCAGCACCCGACAGGGTGGGTACAATGAGCAGTTCTTC.

V usage is TRBV9 and J usage is TRBJ2-2, with D possibly TRBD2 on 6 matching bases. Deletions cut 1 base from V and 6 bases from J, with 10 bases between. The CDR3 covers 14 residues. Germline V gene lookup returns CDR1 SGDLS and CDR2 YYNGEE. The CDR3 sequence is CASSVSGGPGELFF. DNA of the CDR3: TGTGCCAGCAGCGTATCTGGAGGGCCCGGGGAGCTGTTTTTT.

The V call is TRBV6-6, the J call TRBJ2-7; D remains ambiguous. The V and J ends lost 0 bases and 0 bases respectively, with 9 bases between them. Germline lookup yields CDR1 MNHNY and CDR2 SVGAGI (reference sequence). The CDR3 length is 15 residues. The CDR3 loop reads CASSYSRRSSYEQYF. The DNA of the CDR3 is TGTGCCAGCAGTTACTCGAGACGGAGCTCCTACGAGCAGTACTTC.

This clone was found once. The chain links TRBV11-3 to TRBJ2-5; maybe TRBD1 (6 bases). Germline CDR1 SGHNT, CDR2 YENEEA. CDR3 length: 13 residues. Trimming pared 1 base from V and 4 bases from J, leaving 7 bases between. The CDR3 is CASSLGGGETQYF. Written as DNA, the CDR3 is TGTGCCAGCAGCTTAGGAGGGGGAGAGACCCAGTACTTC.